This T cell receptor beta chain is drawn from a study of CD8+ T cells in alopecia areata. Across the whole study: Tofacitinib administration persisted for 6 to 18 months, succeeded by 6 months off drug.

Extraction and reverse transcription of RNA yielded cDNA as the sequencing template. TCRdb's copy holds only in-frame clones and misses some; the assay was immunoSEQ multiplex PCR. The data show around 100,000 clones, about 59% seen once. As for treatment: oral pan-JAK inhibitor, 5-10 mg twice daily. V lost 5 bases and J 5 bases, leaving 16 bases between the germline ends. Germline values: CDR1 LNHDA, CDR2 SQIVND (reference sequence). This CDR3 has 16 residues. Study conclusions and caveats: Mice gave a clearer picture of TCR sharing than patients did, possibly for HLA-related reasons.

As regards this clone: Its antigen is not known.

The receptor comes from a human donor with alopecia areata. The gene calls are TRBV19 and TRBJ1-6, with D unclear. Specimen: CD8+ T cells sorted from blood, collected at week 24, from a patient treated with tofacitinib. The CDR3 DNA reads as TGTGCCAGTAGTCTTCGGGAAGGTTCGGATAATTCACCCCTCCACTTT. Translation gives CASSLREGSDNSPLHF.